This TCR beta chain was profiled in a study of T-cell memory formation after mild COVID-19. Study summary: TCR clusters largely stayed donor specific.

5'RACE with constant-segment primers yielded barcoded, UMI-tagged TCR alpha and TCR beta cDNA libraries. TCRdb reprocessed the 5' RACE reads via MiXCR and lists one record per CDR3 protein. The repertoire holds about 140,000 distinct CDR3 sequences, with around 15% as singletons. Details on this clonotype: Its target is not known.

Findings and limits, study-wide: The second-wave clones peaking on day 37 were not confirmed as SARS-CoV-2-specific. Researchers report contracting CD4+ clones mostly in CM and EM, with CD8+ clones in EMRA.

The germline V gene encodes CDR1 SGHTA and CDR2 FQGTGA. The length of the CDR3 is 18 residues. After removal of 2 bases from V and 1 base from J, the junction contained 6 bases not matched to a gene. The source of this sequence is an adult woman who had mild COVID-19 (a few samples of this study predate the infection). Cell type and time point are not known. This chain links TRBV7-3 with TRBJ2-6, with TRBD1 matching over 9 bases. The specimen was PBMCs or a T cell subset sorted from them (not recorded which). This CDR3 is CASSLSEQGASGANVLTF. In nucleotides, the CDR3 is TGTGCCAGCAGCTTATCGGAACAGGGGGCTTCTGGGGCCAACGTCCTGACTTTC. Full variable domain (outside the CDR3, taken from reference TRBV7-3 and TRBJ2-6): GAGVSQTPSNKVTEKGKYVELRCDPISGHTALYWYRQSLGQGPEFLIYFQGTGAADDSGLPNDRFFAVRPEGSVSTLKIQRTERGDSAVYLCASSLSEQGASGANVLTFGAGSRLTVL.